The TCR beta chain described here comes from a study of CD8 T cells in ankylosing spondylitis. Study results and limitations: One TCR beta motif, made up of fewer than 10 highly homologous variants, appeared characteristic of ankylosing spondylitis blood.

This clonotype was seen many times. Its target is not known. The CDR3 length is 15 residues. The germline V gene has CDR1 DFQATT and CDR2 SNEGSKA (reference sequence). After removal of 5 bases from V and 3 bases from J, the junction contained 13 bases not matched to a gene. TCRdb re-analysed the 5' RACE reads in MiXCR, keeping a single row per CDR3 protein. The repertoire holds some 140,000 distinct CDR3 sequences, with 8% to 9% as singletons. The sequenced sample consisted of synovial fluid, either unsorted or a sorted T cell fraction (not recorded which). This receptor was obtained from a male donor with ankylosing spondylitis. The rearrangement uses TRBV20-1 and TRBJ2-7, with 7 bases identical to TRBD2. For the CDR3, the DNA is TGCAGTGCTCCTTCCCTTCTATCGGGAGGCTACGAGCAGTACTTC. Residues: CSAPSLLSGGYEQYF.